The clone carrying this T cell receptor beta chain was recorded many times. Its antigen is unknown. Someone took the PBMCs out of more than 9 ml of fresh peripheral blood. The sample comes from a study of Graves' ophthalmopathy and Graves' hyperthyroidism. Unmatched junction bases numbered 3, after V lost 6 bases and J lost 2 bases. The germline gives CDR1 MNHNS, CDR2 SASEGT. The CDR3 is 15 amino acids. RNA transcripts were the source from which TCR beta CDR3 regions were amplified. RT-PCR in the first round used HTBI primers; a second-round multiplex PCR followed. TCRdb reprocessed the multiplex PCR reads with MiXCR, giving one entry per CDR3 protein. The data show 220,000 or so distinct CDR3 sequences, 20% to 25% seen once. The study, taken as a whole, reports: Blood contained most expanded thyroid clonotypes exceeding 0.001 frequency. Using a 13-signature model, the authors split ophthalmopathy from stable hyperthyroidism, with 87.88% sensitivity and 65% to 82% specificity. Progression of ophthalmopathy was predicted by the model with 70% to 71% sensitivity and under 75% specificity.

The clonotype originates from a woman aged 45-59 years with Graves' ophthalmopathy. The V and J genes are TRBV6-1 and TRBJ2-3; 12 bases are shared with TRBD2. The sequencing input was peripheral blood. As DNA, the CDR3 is TGTGCCAGCAGGACTAGCGGGAGTTTCACAGATACGCAGTATTTT. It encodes CASRTSGSFTDTQYF.